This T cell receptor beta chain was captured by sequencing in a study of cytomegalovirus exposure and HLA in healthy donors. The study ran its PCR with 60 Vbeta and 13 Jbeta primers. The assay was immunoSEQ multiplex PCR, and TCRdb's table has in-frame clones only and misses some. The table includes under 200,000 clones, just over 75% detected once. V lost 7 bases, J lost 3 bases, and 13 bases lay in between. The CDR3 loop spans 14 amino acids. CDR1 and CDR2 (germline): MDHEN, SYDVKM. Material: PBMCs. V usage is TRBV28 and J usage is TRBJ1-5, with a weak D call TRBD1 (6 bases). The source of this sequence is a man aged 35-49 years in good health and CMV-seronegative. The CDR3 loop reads CASIPGTNNQPQHF. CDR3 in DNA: TGTGCCAGCATTCCCGGGACAAACAATCAGCCCCAGCATTTT.